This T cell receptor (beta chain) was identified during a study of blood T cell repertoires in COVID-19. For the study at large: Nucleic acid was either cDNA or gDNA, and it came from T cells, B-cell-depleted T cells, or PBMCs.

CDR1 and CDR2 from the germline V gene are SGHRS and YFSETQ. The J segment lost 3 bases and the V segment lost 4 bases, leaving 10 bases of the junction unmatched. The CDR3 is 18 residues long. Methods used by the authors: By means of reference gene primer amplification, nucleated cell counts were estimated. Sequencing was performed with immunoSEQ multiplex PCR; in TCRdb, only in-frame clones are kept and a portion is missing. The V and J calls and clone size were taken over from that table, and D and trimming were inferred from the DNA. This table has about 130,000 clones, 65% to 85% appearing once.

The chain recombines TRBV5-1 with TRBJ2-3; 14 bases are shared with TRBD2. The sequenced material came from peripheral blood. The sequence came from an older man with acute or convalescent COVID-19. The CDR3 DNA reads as TGCGCCAGCAGCCCGGGACTAGCGGGGGCCTTAAAAACAGATACGCAGTATTTT. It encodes CASSPGLAGALKTDTQYF.